This entry lists 6 T cell receptor beta chains sequenced from one sample in a study of blood T cell repertoires in COVID-19. Here immunoSEQ multiplex PCR was the method, and the copy in TCRdb shows in-frame clones only, minus some. The data hold nearly 200,000 clones, with roughly 90% observed a single time. The specimen sequenced was peripheral blood. These receptors all come from a woman aged 40 to 50 who had recovered from COVID-19.

The V gene is TRBV19, the J gene TRBJ1-1; D ambiguous. CDR3 length equals 13 residues. Germline V gene data show CDR1 as LNHDA and CDR2 as SQIVND (reference sequence). V was cut by 3 bases and J by 1 base, with 6 bases left in between. CDR3 loop: CASSMRANTEAFF. The CDR3 DNA is TGTGCCAGTAGTATGAGGGCGAACACTGAAGCTTTCTTT.

The chain is built from TRBV6-5 and TRBJ2-2; D ambiguous. Trimming pared 6 bases from V and 5 bases from J, leaving 4 bases between. The V gene's germline CDR1 is MNHEY and CDR2 SVGAGI. The CDR3 length is 11 residues. The chain's CDR3 is CASSLTGELFF. The DNA for the CDR3 is TGTGCCAGCAGCCTGACCGGGGAGCTGTTTTTT.

The chain has TRBV19 and TRBJ1-2; 7 bases match TRBD1. In germline, CDR1 is LNHDA, CDR2 SQIVND (reference sequence). V shed 4 bases and J 5 bases; nucleotides not matched to a gene: 7. The CDR3 is 14 residues long. This CDR3 reads CASSRGSGQYGYTF. In DNA form, the CDR3 reads TGTGCCAGTAGTAGGGGGTCGGGACAGTATGGCTACACCTTC. The variable domain in full, with the rest retrieved from reference TRBV19 and TRBJ1-2, is DGGITQSPKYLFRKEGQNVTLSCEQNLNHDAMYWYRQDPGQGLRLIYYSQIVNDFQKGDIAEGYSVSREKKESFPLTVTSAQKNPTAFYLCASSRGSGQYGYTFGSGTRLTVV.

The V and J genes are TRBV19 and TRBJ2-7, with TRBD1 identical over 7 bases. With V trimmed by 1 base and J by 0 bases, 3 bases remained unmatched. CDR1 and CDR2 from the germline V gene are LNHDA and SQIVND (reference sequence). The CDR3 is 15 residues long. The CDR3 coding sequence is TGTGCCAGTAGTATAGCGGGGACAGCCTCCTACGAGCAGTACTTC. The encoded protein is CASSIAGTASYEQYF. The complete variable domain, with remaining parts taken from reference TRBV19 and TRBJ2-7, reads DGGITQSPKYLFRKEGQNVTLSCEQNLNHDAMYWYRQDPGQGLRLIYYSQIVNDFQKGDIAEGYSVSREKKESFPLTVTSAQKNPTAFYLCASSIAGTASYEQYFGPGTRLTVT.

V is TRBV18 and J is TRBJ2-7, with 9 bases identical to TRBD2. Germline-derived CDR1 and CDR2 are KGHSH and LQKENI. The CDR3 is 13 amino acids. J lost 6 bases, V lost 6 bases, and 6 bases had no gene match. This CDR3 is CASSQETSGEQYF. The CDR3 coding sequence is TGTGCCAGCTCCCAAGAGACTAGCGGCGAGCAGTACTTC.

The sample holds one count of this clone. The CDR3 DNA reads TGTGCCAGCAGCCAAGCGGGAGGGCCCGGGGAGACCCAGTACTTC. Translated: CASSQAGGPGETQYF. The chain carries TRBV3-1 (or the pseudogene TRBV3-2) and TRBJ2-5; 8 bases are a match to TRBD2. After removal of 1 base from V and 5 bases from J, the junction contained 6 bases not matched to a gene. CDR1 and CDR2 (germline): LGHDT, YNNKEL (reference sequence). This CDR3 has 15 residues.